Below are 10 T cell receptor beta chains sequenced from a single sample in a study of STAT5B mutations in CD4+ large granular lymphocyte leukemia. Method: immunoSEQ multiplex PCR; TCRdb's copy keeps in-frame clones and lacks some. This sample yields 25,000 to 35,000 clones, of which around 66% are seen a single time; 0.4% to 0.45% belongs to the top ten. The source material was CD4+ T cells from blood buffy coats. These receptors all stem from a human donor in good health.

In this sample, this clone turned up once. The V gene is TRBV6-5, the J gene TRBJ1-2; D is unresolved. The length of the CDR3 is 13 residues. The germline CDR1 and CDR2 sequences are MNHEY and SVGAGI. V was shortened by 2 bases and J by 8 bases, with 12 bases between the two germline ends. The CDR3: CASSYVPVAGYTF. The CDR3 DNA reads TGTGCCAGCAGTTACGTCCCGGTGGCCGGCTACACCTTC.

CDR3 loop: CASASGQVQHDEQFF. The CDR3 DNA reads as TGTGCTAGTGCCTCGGGACAGGTCCAACATGATGAGCAGTTCTTC. The chain combines TRBV12-5 with TRBJ2-1, with 8 bases fitting TRBD1. V was clipped by 7 bases and J by 8 bases; unmatched bases: 13. The germline V gene encodes CDR1 LGHNT and CDR2 FRNRAP. The CDR3 runs to 15 residues.

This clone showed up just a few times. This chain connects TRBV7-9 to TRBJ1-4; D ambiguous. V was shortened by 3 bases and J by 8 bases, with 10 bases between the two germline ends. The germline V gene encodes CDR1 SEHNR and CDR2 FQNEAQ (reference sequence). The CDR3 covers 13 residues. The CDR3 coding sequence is TGTGCCAGCAGCTTGAGGGTGGGGGAAAAACTGTTTTTT. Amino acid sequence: CASSLRVGEKLFF. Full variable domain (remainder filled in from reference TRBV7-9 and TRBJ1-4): DTGVSQNPRHKITKRGQNVTFRCDPISEHNRLYWYRQTLGQGPEFLTYFQNEAQLEKSRLLSDRFSAERPKGSFSTLEIQRTEQGDSAMYLCASSLRVGEKLFFGSGTQLSVL.

This CDR3 is CASSLGDLGYGYTF. CDR3 in DNA: TGTGCCAGCAGCTTGGGAGACCTCGGCTATGGCTACACCTTC. This chain uses TRBV11-2 with TRBJ1-2; unclear D gene. This CDR3 contains 14 residues. The germline V gene has CDR1 SGHAT and CDR2 FQNNGV. The V end lost 3 bases, the J end lost 4 bases, and 12 bases lay between the germline ends.

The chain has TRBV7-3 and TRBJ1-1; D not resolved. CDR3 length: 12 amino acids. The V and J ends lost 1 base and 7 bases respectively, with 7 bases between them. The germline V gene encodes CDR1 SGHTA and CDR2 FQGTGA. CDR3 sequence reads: CASSLSMGEAFF. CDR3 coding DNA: TGTGCCAGCAGCTTAAGCATGGGTGAAGCTTTCTTT.

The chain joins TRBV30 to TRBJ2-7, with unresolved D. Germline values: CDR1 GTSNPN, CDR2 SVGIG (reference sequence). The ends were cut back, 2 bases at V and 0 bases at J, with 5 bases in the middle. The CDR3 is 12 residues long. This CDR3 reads CAWSKSSYEQYF. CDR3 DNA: TGTGCCTGGAGTAAGAGCTCCTACGAGCAGTACTTC.

The CDR3 loop reads CASSPELTVNTEAFF. For the CDR3, the DNA is TGTGCCAGCAGCCCGGAATTAACAGTGAACACTGAAGCTTTCTTT. The V gene is TRBV4-2, the J gene TRBJ1-1, with D unresolved. In germline, CDR1 is LGHNA, CDR2 YNFKEQ. The CDR3 spans 15 residues. V was cut by 4 bases and J by 0 bases, with 12 bases left in between.

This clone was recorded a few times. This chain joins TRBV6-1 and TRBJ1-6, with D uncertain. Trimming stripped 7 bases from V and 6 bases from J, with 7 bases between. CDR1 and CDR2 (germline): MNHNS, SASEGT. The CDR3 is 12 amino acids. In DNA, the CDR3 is TGTGCCAGCAAAGACGGTAATTCACCCCTCCACTTT. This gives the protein CASKDGNSPLHF.

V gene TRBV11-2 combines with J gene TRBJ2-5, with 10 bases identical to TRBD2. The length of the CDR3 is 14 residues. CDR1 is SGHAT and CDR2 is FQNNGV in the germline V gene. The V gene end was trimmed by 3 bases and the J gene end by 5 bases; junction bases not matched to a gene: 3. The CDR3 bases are TGTGCCAGCAGCTTTAGCGGGGGGAGGGAGACCCAGTACTTC. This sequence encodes CASSFSGGRETQYF.

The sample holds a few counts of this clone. CDR3 region: CASSNFRDYRGSSTDTQYF. In nucleotides, the CDR3 is TGTGCCAGCAGCAACTTCCGGGACTACCGGGGGTCTAGCACAGATACGCAGTATTTT. V is TRBV21-1 and J is TRBJ2-3; TRBD2 was called by the table and not checked on the DNA. TRBV21-1 is classified as a pseudogene. This CDR3 has 19 amino acids.